This T cell receptor beta chain was identified in a study of T cell changes during pregnancy in multiple sclerosis (dated by TCRdb to the late 2010s). About the investigation overall: In women with multiple sclerosis, the researchers looked at how the T cell repertoire shifted as pregnancy progressed.

Comments on this clone: The antigen it binds to is not known. Nothing much larger sits one base from this clone, and base qualities are not available.

The method behind the library was the immunoSEQ multiplex PCR assay. What TCRdb holds here is the immuneACCESS table cut down to in-frame rearrangements. Part of the clones is not present; checked against another copy, under half of the missing clones reflect an unresolved V gene, and the others are unexplained. This sample is represented by around 68,000 clones; around nine tenths of them were singletons. 0.4% to 0.45% of the sample rests with the top ten. Spanning cysteine to phenylalanine, the CDR3 consists of 19 amino acids. Only the CDR3 DNA is retained, 57 bases long and in frame from the first base. V is cut back by 3 bases and J by 6 bases, with 20 bases in the junction unmatched. Reading the germline V gene (reference sequence) gives CDR1 SGHKS and CDR2 YYEKEE.

This clonotype was obtained from a female donor with multiple sclerosis, enrolled in a pregnancy study. The chain links TRBV5-5 with TRBJ2-7; a stretch of 11 junction bases matches TRBD2. Source: CD4+ T cells from peripheral blood mononuclear cells, taken before pregnancy. CDR3 loop: CASSSRGPGLAAGRGEQYF. At the DNA level, the sequence is TGTGCCAGCAGCTCCCGAGGGCCGGGACTAGCGGCGGGTAGGGGCGAGCAGTACTTC.